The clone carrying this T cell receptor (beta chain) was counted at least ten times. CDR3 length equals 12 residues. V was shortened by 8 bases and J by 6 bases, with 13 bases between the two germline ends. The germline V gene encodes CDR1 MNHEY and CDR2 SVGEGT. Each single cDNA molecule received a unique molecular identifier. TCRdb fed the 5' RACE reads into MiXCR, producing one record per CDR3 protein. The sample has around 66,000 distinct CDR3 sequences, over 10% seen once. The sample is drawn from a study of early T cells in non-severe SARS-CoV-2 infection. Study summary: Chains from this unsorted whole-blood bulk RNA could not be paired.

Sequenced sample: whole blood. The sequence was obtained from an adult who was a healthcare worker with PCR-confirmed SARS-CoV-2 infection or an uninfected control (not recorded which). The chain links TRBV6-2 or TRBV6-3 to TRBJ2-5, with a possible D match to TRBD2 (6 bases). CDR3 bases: TGTGCCAGCGGGCTAGCGTTCAAGACCCAGTACTTC. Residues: CASGLAFKTQYF.